This T cell receptor (beta chain) was captured by sequencing in a study of cytomegalovirus exposure and HLA in healthy donors. Germline V gene data show CDR1 as SEHNR and CDR2 as FQNEAQ (reference sequence). The CDR3 sequence is 13 residues long. After removal of 8 bases from V and 3 bases from J, the junction contained 4 bases not matched to a gene. Vbeta (60) and Jbeta (13) primers were used in the PCR. The data were produced by immunoSEQ multiplex PCR, yet TCRdb's version contains in-frame clones alone and is incomplete. The sample consists of 170,000 or so clones, roughly four fifths of them appearing once. For this clone: Its cognate antigen is unknown.

The study, taken as a whole, reports: Previous analysis showed most TCR beta V segments were productive about 90% or about 30% of the time.

The rearrangement joins TRBV7-9 to TRBJ2-5; 9 positions agree with TRBD1. The sequence was obtained from a woman aged 30 to 39 in good health and CMV-seronegative. Sequencing was done on a sample of PBMCs. The CDR3 nucleotides are TGTGCCAGCCGAAGGACAGGGGAAGAGACCCAGTACTTC. It is translated as CASRRTGEETQYF. Full variable domain (remainder filled in from reference TRBV7-9 and TRBJ2-5): DTGVSQNPRHKITKRGQNVTFRCDPISEHNRLYWYRQTLGQGPEFLTYFQNEAQLEKSRLLSDRFSAERPKGSFSTLEIQRTEQGDSAMYLCASRRTGEETQYFGPGTRLLVL.